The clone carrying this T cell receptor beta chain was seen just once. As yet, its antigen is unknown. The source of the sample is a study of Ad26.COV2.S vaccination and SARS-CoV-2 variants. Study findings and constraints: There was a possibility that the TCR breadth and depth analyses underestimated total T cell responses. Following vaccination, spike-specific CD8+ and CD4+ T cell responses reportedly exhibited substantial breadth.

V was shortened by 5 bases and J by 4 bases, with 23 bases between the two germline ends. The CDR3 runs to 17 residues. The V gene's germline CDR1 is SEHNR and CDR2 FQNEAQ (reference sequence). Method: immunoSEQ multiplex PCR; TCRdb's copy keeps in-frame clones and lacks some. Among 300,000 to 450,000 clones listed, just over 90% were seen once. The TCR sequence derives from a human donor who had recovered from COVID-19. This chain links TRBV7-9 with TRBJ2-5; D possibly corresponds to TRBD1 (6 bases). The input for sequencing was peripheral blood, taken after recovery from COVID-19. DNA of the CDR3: TGTGCCAGCAGCATCGGCCCGAAGCGGACAGAGGGAGAGACCCAGTACTTC. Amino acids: CASSIGPKRTEGETQYF.